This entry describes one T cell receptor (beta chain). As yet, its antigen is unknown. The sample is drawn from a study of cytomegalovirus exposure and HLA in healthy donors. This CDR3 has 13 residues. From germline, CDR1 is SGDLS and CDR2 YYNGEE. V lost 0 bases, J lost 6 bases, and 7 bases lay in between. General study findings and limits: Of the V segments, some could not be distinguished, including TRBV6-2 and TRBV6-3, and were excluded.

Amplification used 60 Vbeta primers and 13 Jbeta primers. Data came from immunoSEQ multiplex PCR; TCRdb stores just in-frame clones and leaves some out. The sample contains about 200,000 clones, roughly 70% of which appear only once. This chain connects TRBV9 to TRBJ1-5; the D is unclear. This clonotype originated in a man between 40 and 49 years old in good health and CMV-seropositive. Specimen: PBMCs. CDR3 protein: CASSVEPGQPQHF. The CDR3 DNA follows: TGTGCCAGCAGCGTAGAACCAGGTCAGCCCCAGCATTTT.